This T cell receptor (beta chain) stems from a study of CD4 T cell repertoires in COVID-19. Profiling relied on immunoSEQ multiplex PCR, and the TCRdb table lists in-frame clones only, not all of them. The sample carries around 25,000 clones, over 90% recorded once. Sequencing was done directly on freshly isolated, uncultured memory T cells. V shed 4 bases, J shed 4 bases, and the junction held 2 bases outside the gene matches. CDR3 length equals 14 residues. Germline loops: CDR1 SNHLY, CDR2 FYNNEI. This TCR derives from a human donor who had COVID-19. This material consisted of circulating follicular helper CD4+ T cells (cTfh) from blood, taken before the COVID-19 pandemic. This chain connects TRBV2 to TRBJ2-1, with 9 positions matching TRBD1. CDR3 residues: CASSGDRVYNEQFF. DNA for the CDR3: TGTGCCAGCAGTGGGGACAGGGTTTACAATGAGCAGTTCTTC.